The 31 T cell receptor beta chains below all came from one sample that was sequenced in a study of blood T cell repertoires in COVID-19. Using immunoSEQ multiplex PCR, the repertoire was profiled, and TCRdb retains in-frame clones only, with some absent. The data show around 260,000 clones, approximately 91% seen once. The sample was peripheral blood. Receptors originate from a human donor in a cohort sampled during active COVID-19.

The sample holds a few counts of this clone. The chain combines TRBV28 with TRBJ2-7, with D perhaps matching TRBD2 (5 bases). V lost 5 bases, J lost 0 bases, and 14 bases lay in between. Germline V gene lookup returns CDR1 MDHEN and CDR2 SYDVKM. The CDR3 contains 15 residues. CDR3 loop: CASSLPPGSSYEQYF. CDR3 nucleotide sequence: TGTGCCAGCAGTCTCCCCCCGGGATCCTCCTACGAGCAGTACTTC.

The chain couples TRBV11-3 to TRBJ2-3, with a possible D match to TRBD2 (5 bases). V lost 3 bases and J 10 bases, leaving 11 bases between the germline ends. Germline V gene sequence: CDR1 SGHNT, CDR2 YENEEA. The CDR3 is made up of 12 amino acids. The CDR3 loop reads CASSLRENAQYF. The CDR3, as DNA: TGTGCCAGCAGCTTGAGGGAAAATGCGCAGTATTTT.

The V call is TRBV9, the J call TRBJ2-3, with 11 bases matching TRBD2. This CDR3 is built from 15 residues. V shed 3 bases and J 9 bases; nucleotides not matched to a gene: 9. Germline loops: CDR1 SGDLS, CDR2 YYNGEE. The CDR3 nucleotides read TGTGCCAGCAGCGAGCCCCCGGGACTAGCGGAAACGCAGTATTTT. It specifies CASSEPPGLAETQYF.

This clone was seen a single time. This chain links TRBV5-1 with TRBJ2-7, with 10 nucleotides matching TRBD2. The germline V gene encodes CDR1 SGHRS and CDR2 YFSETQ. CDR3 length equals 16 residues. With 0 bases clipped from V and 7 bases from J, the junction kept 10 bases outside the gene matches. Here the CDR3 DNA reads TGCGCCAGCAGCTTGGATTCCCTAGCGGGAGTTGGGGAGCAGTACTTC. Protein: CASSLDSLAGVGEQYF.

This sequence joins TRBV6-2 or TRBV6-3 and TRBJ1-1; perhaps TRBD1 as D (5 bases). The germline gives CDR1 MNHEY, CDR2 SVGEGT. This CDR3 is built from 14 residues. V lost 5 bases, J lost 11 bases, and 21 bases lay in between. CDR3 DNA: TGTGCCAGCAGTCTGGATCGACCCACACGGGGGGCTTTCTTT. Encoded protein: CASSLDRPTRGAFF.

The V gene is TRBV7-2, the J gene TRBJ2-7; 10 bases align to TRBD2. V dropped 5 bases and J dropped 5; count of bases not matched to a gene: 15. Germline V gene lookup returns CDR1 SGHTA and CDR2 FQGNSA. The CDR3 totals 17 residues. As DNA, the CDR3 is TGTGCCAGCAGCCCAAACCCCTTACTAGCGGGATTGGACGAGCAGTACTTC. Translation gives CASSPNPLLAGLDEQYF.

V is TRBV15 and J is TRBJ2-5; the D gene is possibly TRBD2 (6 bases). V dropped 0 bases and J dropped 6 bases, with 14 bases sitting between them. The CDR3 is made up of 15 amino acids. Germline loops: CDR1 LNHNV, CDR2 YYDKDF (reference sequence). This CDR3 reads CATSREGSGRKTQYF. The CDR3, as DNA: TGTGCCACCAGCAGAGAGGGCTCAGGGAGGAAGACCCAGTACTTC.

This rearrangement joins TRBV11-3 to TRBJ1-1, with 7 bases fitting TRBD1. The CDR3 extends over 16 amino acids. V trimming: 5 bases; J trimming: 0 bases; junction bases outside the gene matches: 9. CDR1 is SGHNT, CDR2 YENEEA, per germline. CDR3: CASSLTEGQLNTEAFF. The CDR3 nucleotides are TGTGCCAGCAGCCTCACGGAGGGACAGCTGAACACTGAAGCTTTCTTT.

The chain links TRBV9 to TRBJ2-7; 12 bases align to TRBD2. The CDR3 length is 16 residues. V shed 1 base, J shed 6 bases, and the junction held 8 bases outside the gene matches. The germline CDR1 and CDR2 sequences are SGDLS and YYNGEE. DNA of the CDR3: TGTGCCAGCAGCGTACTAGCGGGAGGGCCGAGGCGCGAGCAGTACTTC. This sequence encodes CASSVLAGGPRREQYF.

The rearrangement links TRBV5-6 to TRBJ2-3, with 13 bases matching TRBD2. The ends lost 1 base at V and 9 bases at J; junction bases unmatched: 11. CDR1 is SGHDT, CDR2 YYEEEE, per germline. This CDR3 has 17 amino acids. CDR3 region: CASSLRLLAGGRLTQYF. In DNA form, the CDR3 reads TGTGCCAGCAGCTTGAGGTTACTAGCGGGGGGGCGATTGACGCAGTATTTT. The full variable domain, completed using reference TRBV5-6 and TRBJ2-3, is DAGVTQSPTHLIKTRGQQVTLRCSPKSGHDTVSWYQQALGQGPQFIFQYYEEEERQRGNFPDRFSGHQFPNYSSELNVNALLLGDSALYLCASSLRLLAGGRLTQYFGPGTRLTVL.

V and J are TRBV18 and TRBJ2-1; 7 nucleotides line up with TRBD2. The CDR3 runs to 16 residues. V lost 3 bases and J lost 2; bases outside the gene matches: 7. Germline V gives CDR1 KGHSH, CDR2 LQKENI. The CDR3 region has the DNA TGTGCCAGCTCACCTCCGGGGAGGGGAGCCTACAATGAGCAGTTCTTC. This sequence encodes CASSPPGRGAYNEQFF.

The V gene is TRBV27, the J gene TRBJ1-2, with D possibly TRBD1 on 6 matching bases. This CDR3 contains 11 residues. Germline loops: CDR1 MNHEY, CDR2 SMNVEV (reference sequence). The V end was cut by 4 bases, the J end by 8 bases, with 8 bases between. CDR3 sequence (DNA): TGTGCCAGCAGTTCGACAGGCGGCTACACCTTC. Its translation: CASSSTGGYTF.

This clone was seen a few times. The rearrangement uses TRBV7-9 and TRBJ1-2; D is perhaps TRBD1 (5 bases). The V gene's germline CDR1 is SEHNR and CDR2 FQNEAQ (reference sequence). The CDR3 has 15 amino acids. The V gene lost 5 bases and the J gene lost 8 bases, with 21 bases spanning the gap. CDR3 sequence: CASSRGGATSVGYTF. CDR3 nucleotides: TGTGCCAGCAGCCGTGGTGGGGCGACGTCTGTCGGCTACACCTTC.

This chain connects TRBV4-3 to TRBJ2-7; 7 bases agree with TRBD1. CDR1 is LGHNA, CDR2 YSLEER, per germline. V was pared by 0 bases and J by 2 bases, with 1 base of the junction left unmatched. This CDR3 has 14 amino acids. CDR3 in DNA: TGCGCCAGCAGCCAAGAACAGGGGACCTACGAGCAGTACTTC. Its protein product is CASSQEQGTYEQYF.

J is TRBJ2-1 and V is TRBV4-1, with a tentative D call TRBD1 (5 bases). Trimming removed 3 bases at V and 0 bases at J, with 21 bases between. The CDR3 consists of 19 residues. Germline assignment: CDR1 MGHRA and CDR2 YSYEKL. The DNA of the CDR3 is TGCGCCAGCAGCCAGAGACTGGCGTCGAACAGGAACTCCTACAATGAGCAGTTCTTC. Residues: CASSQRLASNRNSYNEQFF.

Comment on this clone: At the DNA level, this CDR3 is encoded by other sequences in the same sample as well. The chain is built from TRBV18 and TRBJ2-7; a weak D match, TRBD1 (6 bases). Germline V CDR1 and CDR2: KGHSH, LQKENI. Trimming cost V 3 bases and J 3 bases, with 6 bases left between them. There are 12 residues in the CDR3. CDR3 loop: CASSPDSYEQYF. DNA for the CDR3: TGTGCCAGCTCACCGGACAGCTACGAGCAGTACTTC.

This CDR3 reads CASGGQGSFSTNEKLFF. CDR3 DNA: TGTGCCAGCGGCGGACAGGGGTCCTTTTCCACTAATGAAAAACTGTTTTTT. J is TRBJ1-4 and V is TRBV3-1 (or the pseudogene TRBV3-2), with 9 bases fitting TRBD1. Trimming cost V 8 bases and J 2 bases; bases outside gene matches: 12. The V gene's germline CDR1 is LGHDT and CDR2 YNNKEL (reference sequence). This CDR3 has 17 amino acids.

This chain links TRBV11-3 with TRBJ1-3; unclear D gene. V lost 5 bases to trimming and J lost 0 bases, with 26 bases between them. The CDR3 extends over 20 amino acids. Germline loops: CDR1 SGHNT, CDR2 YENEEA. CDR3: CASSANAREKTAISGNTIYF. The DNA of the CDR3 is TGTGCCAGCAGCGCCAACGCTCGGGAAAAAACAGCCATCTCTGGAAACACCATATATTTT.

J is TRBJ1-1 and V is TRBV5-4; D gene ambiguous. Germline V CDR1 and CDR2: SGHNT, YYREEE (reference sequence). The CDR3 is 13 residues long. Trimming shortened V by 3 bases and J by 3 bases, and 9 bases separated the two germline ends. CDR3 loop: CASSYQVDTEAFF. The CDR3, as DNA: TGTGCCAGCAGCTATCAGGTAGACACTGAAGCTTTCTTT.

For the CDR3, the DNA is TGTGCCTGGCGCGGGGGGGGCCGTGAGCAGTTCTTC. It translates to CAWRGGGREQFF. This chain joins TRBV30 and TRBJ2-1, with 9 bases lining up with TRBD2. V was clipped by 5 bases and J by 9 bases; unmatched bases: 5. CDR3 length: 12 amino acids. Germline CDR1 GTSNPN, CDR2 SVGIG (reference sequence).

The chain has TRBV18 and TRBJ1-2, with D unclear. Germline CDR1 is KGHSH and CDR2 is LQKENI. The V gene lost 0 bases and the J gene lost 0 bases, with 8 bases spanning the gap. The CDR3 extends over 15 amino acids. CDR3 sequence: CASSPPQESNYGYTF. In DNA, the CDR3 is TGTGCCAGCTCACCACCCCAGGAATCTAACTATGGCTACACCTTC.

This clone has a single count. Here the CDR3 reads CASSPQTGGRYEQYF. The DNA of the CDR3 is TGTGCCAGTAGTCCACAGACAGGGGGCCGGTACGAGCAGTACTTC. The V call is TRBV19, the J call TRBJ2-7; the match to TRBD1 covers 10 bases. The CDR3 is 15 residues long. CDR1 is LNHDA and CDR2 is SQIVND in the germline V gene (reference sequence). Trimming cost V 5 bases and J 4 bases; bases outside gene matches: 8.

This rearrangement joins TRBV4-1 to TRBJ2-3, with 9 bases matching TRBD2. Germline loops: CDR1 MGHRA, CDR2 YSYEKL. There are 17 residues in the CDR3. After removal of 0 bases from V and 4 bases from J, the junction contained 8 bases not matched to a gene. CDR3 in DNA: TGCGCCAGCAGCCAAGATTACGCGGGGGGGCCGGCAGATACGCAGTATTTT. Protein product: CASSQDYAGGPADTQYF.

The V gene is TRBV19, the J gene TRBJ2-7; D may be TRBD2 (6 bases). V lost 1 base and J lost 7, with 17 bases in between. Germline loops: CDR1 LNHDA, CDR2 SQIVND (reference sequence). The CDR3 covers 15 residues. CDR3 coding DNA: TGTGCCAGTAGTATAGCGCGGGGCGCAGGATCGGAGCAGTACTTC. Translated, it gives CASSIARGAGSEQYF.

This chain links TRBV4-3 with TRBJ2-7; maybe TRBD2 (6 bases). CDR1 is LGHNA and CDR2 is YSLEER in the germline V gene. V was cut by 3 bases and J by 0 bases, with 18 bases left in between. The CDR3 runs to 17 residues. CDR3 sequence (DNA): TGCGCCAGCAGCCAGGAACAACCGGGACTCGTCTCCTACGAGCAGTACTTC. It yields the protein CASSQEQPGLVSYEQYF.

The chain couples TRBV7-9 to TRBJ1-2, with 9 bases identical to TRBD1. V was clipped by 4 bases and J by 1 base; unmatched bases: 7. The CDR3 is 16 amino acids. Germline V lookup: CDR1 SEHNR, CDR2 FQNEAQ (reference sequence). CDR3: CASSSSRQGVNYGYTF. CDR3 DNA sequence: TGTGCCAGCAGCTCATCACGACAGGGGGTTAACTATGGCTACACCTTC.

The CDR3 coding sequence is TGTGCCAGCAGCTCCGGGACAAACTATGGCTACACCTTC. Translation: CASSSGTNYGYTF. V and J are TRBV7-9 and TRBJ1-2, with D perhaps matching TRBD1 (6 bases). The germline gives CDR1 SEHNR, CDR2 FQNEAQ (reference sequence). The ends were cut back, 4 bases at V and 2 bases at J, with 8 bases in the middle. The CDR3 totals 13 residues.

The V gene is TRBV7-8, the J gene TRBJ1-6; TRBD1 aligns across 11 bases. CDR1 is SGHVS and CDR2 is FQNEAQ in the germline V gene. This CDR3 region has 15 residues. V trimming: 4 bases; J trimming: 10 bases; junction bases outside the gene matches: 6. The chain's CDR3 is CASSYGTGGRSPLHF. The CDR3 coding sequence is TGTGCCAGCAGCTACGGGACAGGGGGTCGCTCACCCCTCCACTTT.

The chain joins TRBV7-9 to TRBJ2-7; 8 bases map to TRBD2. Germline CDR1 is SEHNR and CDR2 is FQNEAQ (reference sequence). J lost 6 bases, V lost 5 bases, and 15 bases had no gene match. The CDR3 totals 16 residues. This CDR3 is CASSRNLAGGILEQYF. CDR3 nucleotides: TGTGCCAGCAGCCGAAACCTAGCGGGTGGTATACTCGAGCAGTACTTC.

This chain connects TRBV6-2 or TRBV6-3 to TRBJ2-7, with no clear D. The germline V and J ends were trimmed by 5 bases and 2 bases, with 4 bases remaining between them. Germline CDR1 and CDR2: MNHEY and SVGEGT. This CDR3 has 11 amino acids. CDR3 protein: CASSDTYEQYF. CDR3 in DNA: TGTGCCAGCAGTGACACCTACGAGCAGTACTTC.

This chain links TRBV25-1 with TRBJ2-5; a weak D match, TRBD1 (6 bases). The CDR3 has 14 residues. Germline-derived CDR1 and CDR2 are MGHDK and SYGVNS. Trimming left V 6 bases short and J 4 bases short, with 15 bases between. The DNA of the CDR3 is TGTGCCAGCAGGGACAGTCTAAGGGGAGAGACCCAGTACTTC. This gives the protein CASRDSLRGETQYF.